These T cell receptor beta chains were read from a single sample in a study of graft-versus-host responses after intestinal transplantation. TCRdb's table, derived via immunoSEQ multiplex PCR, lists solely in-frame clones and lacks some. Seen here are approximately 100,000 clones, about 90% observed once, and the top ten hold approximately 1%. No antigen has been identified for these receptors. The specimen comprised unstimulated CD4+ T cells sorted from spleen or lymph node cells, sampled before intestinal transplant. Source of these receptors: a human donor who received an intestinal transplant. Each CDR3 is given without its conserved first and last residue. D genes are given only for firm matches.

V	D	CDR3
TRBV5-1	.	ASGPDSPNYGYT
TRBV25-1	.	ASSEYPAGMNTGELF
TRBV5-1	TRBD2	ASSLQAGDMNEQF
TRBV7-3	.	ASSPGRDYNEQF
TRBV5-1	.	ASSLGPSNQPQH
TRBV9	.	ASSVGNRGNTIY
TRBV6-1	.	ASISTGLSGNTIY
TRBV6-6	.	ASIPSVDTGELF
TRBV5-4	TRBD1	ASSPNQGAETQY
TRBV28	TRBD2	ASSLLAGEQY
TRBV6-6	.	ASSPGVSSYEQY
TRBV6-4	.	ANHQKSYNEQF
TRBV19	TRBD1	ASSIRQGAYNEQF
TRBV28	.	ASSFRRGTGNTIY
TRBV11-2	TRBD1	ASSSGTGFYEQY
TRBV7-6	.	ASSLEHISYEQY
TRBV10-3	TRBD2	ATGLAGRGQF
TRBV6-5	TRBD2	ASSTLAGGGETQY
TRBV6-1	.	ASSELWSNQPQH
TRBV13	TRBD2	ASSPRRGQETQY
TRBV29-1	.	SVEGGLNTEAF
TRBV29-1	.	SALWGSYGYT
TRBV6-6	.	ASGIGYGYT
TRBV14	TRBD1	ASSQRRDRVRNQPQH
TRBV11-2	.	ASSPVRSTGGNYGYT